This T cell receptor (beta chain) was obtained from a study of shared clonotypes between healthy human individuals. Study at large: The study used three CD4 naive, three CD4 memory, two CD8 naive and one CD8 memory plate per donor.

The CDR3 is made up of 17 amino acids. CDR1 and CDR2 from the germline V gene are SGHNT and YENEEA. Between the trimmed V and J ends, which lost 1 base and 2 bases, there was a span of 15 bases. Study-wide findings and caveats: The generation probabilities recorded for non-shared clonotypes fell below those of clonotypes shared by all four donors.

Sequencing was performed with immunoSEQ multiplex PCR; in TCRdb, only in-frame clones are kept and a portion is missing. In the table there are around 2.5 million clones, approximately 94% of which are singletons. Concerning this clone: What it binds is unknown.

Sequenced input: naive CD4+ T cells from PBMCs. Subset noted: CD45RA+ positively selected. The receptor was isolated from a man aged 18 to 30 in good health. Some clones in this sample may be carry-over from other donors' samples. The chain combines TRBV11-3 with TRBJ1-5; the D is unclear. The CDR3 reads CASSLALNCPRNQPQHF. The CDR3 nucleotides read TGTGCCAGCAGCTTAGCTCTTAACTGCCCACGCAATCAGCCCCAGCATTTT. The full variable domain, rest sourced from reference TRBV11-3 and TRBJ1-5, is EAGVVQSPRYKIIEKKQPVAFWCNPISGHNTLYWYLQNLGQGPELLIRYENEEAVDDSQLPKDRFSAERLKGVDSTLKIQPAELGDSAVYLCASSLALNCPRNQPQHFGDGTRLSIL.